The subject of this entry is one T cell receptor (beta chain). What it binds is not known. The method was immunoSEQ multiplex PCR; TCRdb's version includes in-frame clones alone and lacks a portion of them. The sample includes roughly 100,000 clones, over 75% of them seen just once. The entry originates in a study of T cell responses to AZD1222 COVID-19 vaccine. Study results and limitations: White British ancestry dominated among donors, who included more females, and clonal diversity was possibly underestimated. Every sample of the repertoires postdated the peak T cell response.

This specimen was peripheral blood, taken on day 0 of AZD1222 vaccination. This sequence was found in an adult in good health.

CDR3: CASRIGQGTDTQYF. The CDR3 coding sequence is TGCGCCAGCAGAATCGGACAGGGCACAGATACGCAGTATTTT. The V call is TRBV5-1, the J call TRBJ2-3; 7 bases are a match to TRBD1. This CDR3 is 14 amino acids long. The germline V gene has CDR1 SGHRS and CDR2 YFSETQ. V shed 5 bases, J shed 1 base, and the junction held 4 bases outside the gene matches. Drawing the rest from reference TRBV5-1 and TRBJ2-3, the complete variable domain is KAGVTQTPRYLIKTRGQQVTLSCSPISGHRSVSWYQQTPGQGLQFLFEYFSETQRNKGNFPGRFSGRQFSNSRSEMNVSTLELGDSALYLCASRIGQGTDTQYFGPGTRLTVL.